The 12 T cell receptor beta chains below come from one sample, sequenced in a study of OX40 agonist ivuxolimab in advanced cancers. Produced via immunoSEQ multiplex PCR; TCRdb's table is partial and in-frame only. The repertoire holds approximately 68,000 clones, with around nine tenths as singletons. Sequenced here: CD4+ or CD8+ T cells sorted from blood, sampled in a trial of the OX40 agonist ivuxolimab. All receptors come from an adult with an advanced solid tumor such as melanoma, head and neck, liver or kidney cancer.

The DNA for the CDR3 is TGTGCCAGCAGCTTAGTATCTGGGACGTACTCTGGAAACACCATATATTTT. Protein product: CASSLVSGTYSGNTIYF. This chain links TRBV11-2 with TRBJ1-3; D is possibly TRBD1 (5 bases). The V gene lost 1 base and the J gene lost 0 bases, with 13 bases spanning the gap. Per the germline V gene, CDR1 is SGHAT and CDR2 is FQNNGV. There are 17 residues in the CDR3.

The chain links TRBV7-6 to TRBJ2-7; 9 bases map to TRBD1. This CDR3 has 15 amino acids. V shed 3 bases, J shed 4 bases, and the junction held 7 bases outside the gene matches. Germline V gene lookup returns CDR1 SGHVS and CDR2 FNYEAQ. The CDR3 here is CASSLGDRAGYEQYF. The CDR3 DNA follows: TGTGCCAGCAGCTTGGGGGACAGGGCAGGATACGAGCAGTACTTC.

The V and J genes are TRBV19 and TRBJ1-4; 7 positions agree with TRBD1. In germline, CDR1 is LNHDA, CDR2 SQIVND (reference sequence). The CDR3 consists of 14 residues. The junction had 7 bases not matched to a gene; V was cut back by 8 bases and J by 4 bases. The CDR3 region is CASQKGAGNEKLFF. The CDR3 DNA follows: TGTGCCAGTCAAAAGGGGGCTGGTAATGAAAAACTGTTTTTT. The full variable domain, in which reference TRBV19 and TRBJ1-4 provide the parts outside the CDR3, is DGGITQSPKYLFRKEGQNVTLSCEQNLNHDAMYWYRQDPGQGLRLIYYSQIVNDFQKGDIAEGYSVSREKKESFPLTVTSAQKNPTAFYLCASQKGAGNEKLFFGSGTQLSVL.

The V gene is TRBV12-5, the J gene TRBJ1-1; D is ambiguous. V was clipped by 5 bases and J by 0 bases, with 7 bases between them. This CDR3 comprises 13 residues. Per germline, CDR1 LGHNT and CDR2 FRNRAP. CDR3 loop: CASGPEMNTEAFF. CDR3 DNA: TGTGCTAGTGGTCCCGAGATGAACACTGAAGCTTTCTTT. Looking up the rest from reference TRBV12-5 and TRBJ1-1 gives the full variable domain: DARVTQTPRHKVTEMGQEVTMRCQPILGHNTVFWYRQTMMQGLELLAYFRNRAPLDDSGMPKDRFSAEMPDATLATLKIQPSEPRDSAVYFCASGPEMNTEAFFGQGTRLTVV.

A single count supports this clone. CDR3 sequence (DNA): TGTGCCAGCAGTTTACACAGGACACCAGAGACCCAGTACTTC. Translating it yields CASSLHRTPETQYF. The J gene is TRBJ2-5, the V gene TRBV28; TRBD1 is a possible D gene (5 bases). CDR1 is MDHEN and CDR2 is SYDVKM in the germline V gene. V was cut by 2 bases and J by 4 bases, with 11 bases left in between. This CDR3 region has 14 residues.

The chain joins TRBV21-1 to TRBJ2-5. TRBV21-1 constitutes a pseudogene. The CDR3 totals 13 residues. CDR3 nucleotides: TGTGCCAGCAGCGATAGGGCTCGCGGTTCCCAGTACTTC. This codes for CASSDRARGSQYF.

The chain combines TRBV6-1 with TRBJ1-5; unclear D gene. V dropped 1 base and J dropped 4 bases, with 11 bases sitting between them. This CDR3 is 15 amino acids long. Germline assignment: CDR1 MNHNS and CDR2 SASEGT. Written as DNA, the CDR3 is TGTGCCAGCAGTGAAGGTACAGCCCCAAATCAGCCCCAGCATTTT. Translating gives CASSEGTAPNQPQHF.

V usage is TRBV5-1 and J usage is TRBJ2-2, with 7 bases matching TRBD1. The CDR3 runs to 12 residues. J gave up 10 bases and V 4 bases, and 4 bases lay outside the gene matches. Germline-derived CDR1 and CDR2 are SGHRS and YFSETQ. The CDR3 sequence is CASSRDREELFF. The CDR3 nucleotides are TGCGCCAGCAGCCGAGACAGGGAGGAGCTGTTTTTT.

The V call is TRBV5-1, the J call TRBJ2-1; maybe TRBD1 (7 bases). CDR3 length: 15 residues. Germline lookup yields CDR1 SGHRS and CDR2 YFSETQ. V shed 4 bases and J shed 8 bases, with 19 bases lying between them. In nucleotides, the CDR3 is TGCGCCAGCAGCGCGGGATTACAGGGGAGCCATGAGCAGTTCTTC. It specifies CASSAGLQGSHEQFF.

V is TRBV7-2 and J is TRBJ2-1; 8 positions agree with TRBD2. Germline values: CDR1 SGHTA, CDR2 FQGNSA. The V gene end was trimmed by 5 bases and the J gene end by 4 bases; junction bases not matched to a gene: 13. This CDR3 is 17 amino acids long. The CDR3 coding sequence is TGTGCCAGCAGCCCAGGTTTAGGGAGCGGGAGTTACAATGAGCAGTTCTTC. Encoded protein: CASSPGLGSGSYNEQFF. The whole variable domain, filled in from reference TRBV7-2 and TRBJ2-1, reads GAGVSQSPSNKVTEKGKDVELRCDPISGHTALYWYRQSLGQGLEFLIYFQGNSAPDKSGLPSDRFSAERTGGSVSTLTIQRTQQEDSAVYLCASSPGLGSGSYNEQFFGPGTRLTVL.

This clone was detected only a few times. The rearrangement joins TRBV19 to TRBJ1-5; the D is unclear. Germline V gives CDR1 LNHDA, CDR2 SQIVND (reference sequence). Trimming removed 3 bases at V and 2 bases at J, with 11 bases between. This CDR3 comprises 15 residues. CDR3: CASSMAAGGNQPQHF. CDR3 DNA sequence: TGTGCCAGTAGTATGGCGGCGGGTGGCAATCAGCCCCAGCATTTT.

The rearrangement links TRBV4-1 to TRBJ2-3; D gene uncertain. V was clipped by 2 bases and J by 5 bases, with 26 bases between them. The CDR3 sequence is 19 residues long. The germline V gene encodes CDR1 MGHRA and CDR2 YSYEKL. The DNA for the CDR3 is TGCGCCAGCAGCCAAAGTCCCCCGGCGGTGCGGAGAAATAGAGATACGCAGTATTTT. It translates to CASSQSPPAVRRNRDTQYF.